The 20 T cell receptor beta chains below all came from one sample that was sequenced in a study of neurological immune-mediated disorders. TCRdb reanalysed the 5' RACE reads using MiXCR and keeps one entry per CDR3 protein. The sample holds more than 50,000 distinct CDR3 sequences, approximately 3.7% seen once. The sample taken for sequencing was PBMCs. The receptors were sampled from a woman aged 45 to 65 with multiple sclerosis.

In the case of this clonotype: A junction end diverges from the germline sequence, so it may reflect a read error. CDR3 sequence: CASARGTENSPLNF. In nucleotides, the CDR3 is TGTGCCAGCGCCCGGGGGACGGAGAATTCACCCCTCAACTTT. The chain has TRBV12-3 or TRBV12-4 and TRBJ1-6, with a tentative D call TRBD1 (5 bases). The CDR3 runs 14 residues.

This clonotype was detected many times. V is TRBV28 and J is TRBJ2-2; possibly TRBD2 for D (6 bases). V lost 8 bases, J lost 4 bases, and 17 bases lay in between. Germline CDR1 MDHEN, CDR2 SYDVKM. The CDR3 covers 15 residues. CDR3 residues: CASQAGSSGTGELFF. The CDR3 DNA reads TGTGCCAGCCAAGCGGGCAGTTCAGGCACCGGGGAGCTGTTTTTT.

This clonotype was observed at least ten times. The chain carries TRBV20-1 and TRBJ2-7; D possibly matches TRBD1 or TRBD2 (5 bases each). The ends were cut back, 0 bases at V and 4 bases at J, with 13 bases in the middle. The CDR3 is 14 residues long. Germline-derived CDR1 and CDR2 are DFQATT and SNEGSKA (reference sequence). The CDR3: CSARDLKGTYEQYF. The CDR3 bases are TGCAGTGCTAGAGATCTAAAAGGGACGTACGAGCAGTACTTC.

This chain links TRBV2 with TRBJ1-4; TRBD1 is a possible D gene (5 bases). CDR3 length equals 14 residues. Germline values: CDR1 SNHLY, CDR2 FYNNEI. The V end lost 3 bases, the J end lost 3 bases, and 8 bases lay between the germline ends. CDR3 sequence reads: CASSDRAANEKLFF. CDR3 coding DNA: TGTGCCAGCAGTGACAGGGCGGCTAATGAAAAACTGTTTTTT. The full variable domain, its missing parts supplied by reference TRBV2 and TRBJ1-4, is EPEVTQTPSHQVTQMGQEVILRCVPISNHLYFYWYRQILGQKVEFLVSFYNNEISEKSEIFDDQFSVERPDGSNFTLKIRSTKLEDSAMYFCASSDRAANEKLFFGSGTQLSVL.

This clonotype has a count of ten or more. J is TRBJ2-1 and V is TRBV20-1; D is undetermined. CDR3 length: 13 amino acids. Trimming took off 0 bases at V and 4 bases at J, with 7 bases between the two ends. Germline CDR1 DFQATT, CDR2 SNEGSKA (reference sequence). Here the CDR3 reads CSARDLIYNEQFF. The CDR3 DNA sequence: TGCAGTGCTAGAGATCTCATATACAATGAGCAGTTCTTC.

This clonotype was observed at least ten times. V usage is TRBV20-1 and J usage is TRBJ1-1, with D perhaps matching TRBD1 (6 bases). V lost 5 bases and J lost 0, with 16 bases in between. Germline CDR1 is DFQATT and CDR2 is SNEGSKA (reference sequence). CDR3 length: 15 residues. CDR3 sequence: CSAGKTGTLNTEAFF. In DNA form, the CDR3 reads TGCAGTGCTGGAAAGACAGGCACCCTGAACACTGAAGCTTTCTTT.

In its sample, this clonotype was seen many times. This sequence joins TRBV7-9 and TRBJ1-2; no reliable D call. V was trimmed by 3 bases and J by 7 bases, leaving 9 bases between them. Germline V gene lookup returns CDR1 SEHNR and CDR2 FQNEAQ (reference sequence). CDR3 length equals 12 residues. The CDR3 nucleotides are TGTGCCAGCAGCTTGGAGTCCGGTGGCTACACCTTC. Residues: CASSLESGGYTF.

This clonotype occurred many times. The CDR3 region has the DNA TGTGCCAGCAGCCTCCGACTAGCGGGAGGGCGGAGCACAGATACGCAGTATTTT. Translated, it gives CASSLRLAGGRSTDTQYF. V usage is TRBV7-2 and J usage is TRBJ2-3; 14 positions match TRBD2. The CDR3 spans 18 residues. The V gene's germline CDR1 is SGHTA and CDR2 FQGNSA. Unmatched junction bases numbered 7, after V lost 5 bases and J lost 0 bases.

This clonotype was seen at least ten times. This chain connects TRBV6-5 to TRBJ1-4, with a tentative D call TRBD1 (5 bases). V was pared by 5 bases and J by 10 bases, with 11 bases between. Germline CDR1 MNHEY, CDR2 SVGAGI. The CDR3 has 12 residues. CDR3 sequence (DNA): TGTGCCAGCAGTCCAGGGTACGGAAAACTGTTTTTT. Amino acid sequence: CASSPGYGKLFF.

At least ten counts were recorded for this clonotype. J is TRBJ2-7 and V is TRBV5-6; 8 nucleotides align to TRBD2. The germline gives CDR1 SGHDT, CDR2 YYEEEE. The CDR3 length is 13 residues. V shed 6 bases, J shed 7 bases, and the junction held 9 bases outside the gene matches. CDR3 coding DNA: TGTGCCAGCAAGAGAACGGGGGGGGGAGAGCAGTACTTC. It codes for CASKRTGGGEQYF.

This clonotype came up a few times. The chain links TRBV5-1 to TRBJ2-7, with 9 nucleotides matching TRBD1. CDR1 SGHRS and CDR2 YFSETQ come from the germline V gene. V dropped 1 base and J dropped 5; count of bases not matched to a gene: 4. The CDR3 extends over 14 amino acids. CDR3 in amino acids: CASSLRTGEDEQYF. CDR3 DNA sequence: TGCGCCAGCAGCTTGCGGACAGGGGAAGACGAGCAGTACTTC.

This clonotype was counted between two and nine times. The chain carries TRBV20-1 and TRBJ2-1; 10 bases agree with TRBD2. The CDR3 extends over 18 amino acids. V was clipped by 1 base and J by 5 bases; unmatched bases: 14. Germline V gene lookup returns CDR1 DFQATT and CDR2 SNEGSKA (reference sequence). The CDR3 loop is CSARGLAGGRVIDNEQFF. CDR3 DNA sequence: TGCAGTGCTAGAGGCTTAGCGGGAGGCCGGGTTATAGACAATGAGCAGTTCTTC.

The V call is TRBV12-5, the J call TRBJ2-3; 12 bases map to TRBD2. The V gene's germline CDR1 is LGHNT and CDR2 FRNRAP. Trimming at V came to 2 bases and at J to 0 bases, leaving 6 bases not matched to a gene. The CDR3 extends over 18 amino acids. The CDR3 is CASGLLPSGRASTDTQYF. CDR3 DNA: TGTGCTAGTGGTTTGCTTCCTAGCGGGAGGGCTAGCACAGATACGCAGTATTTT.

Ten or more counts support this clonotype. This rearrangement joins TRBV2 to TRBJ1-4; weak D call: TRBD1 (5 bases). This CDR3 has 13 amino acids. CDR1 and CDR2 (germline): SNHLY, FYNNEI. The V end lost 5 bases, the J end lost 8 bases, and 12 bases lay between the germline ends. The CDR3 loop is CASSWTRAEKLFF. The CDR3, as DNA: TGTGCCAGCAGTTGGACAAGGGCGGAAAAACTGTTTTTT.

This clonotype was seen many times. This chain connects TRBV20-1 to TRBJ1-2; 7 bases map to TRBD1. The germline CDR1 and CDR2 sequences are DFQATT and SNEGSKA (reference sequence). V was pared by 0 bases and J by 4 bases, with 8 bases of the junction left unmatched. The CDR3 runs to 15 residues. This CDR3 reads CSARDLGTEFYGYTF. The CDR3 DNA follows: TGCAGTGCTAGAGACCTAGGGACAGAATTCTATGGCTACACCTTC.

This clonotype was observed many times. The chain has TRBV6-6 and TRBJ2-7, with D tentatively TRBD1 (5 bases). Germline CDR1 MNHNY, CDR2 SVGAGI (reference sequence). V was cut by 6 bases and J by 5 bases, with 20 bases left in between. The CDR3 has 15 amino acids. The CDR3 DNA is TGTGCCAGCAGCGAATATCAGGGTAAGGTCGACGAGCAGTACTTC. Translation gives CASSEYQGKVDEQYF.

There are many counts of this clonotype. V is TRBV27 and J is TRBJ2-1, with D perhaps given as TRBD1 or TRBD2 (6 bases each). The CDR3 consists of 15 residues. CDR1 is MNHEY, CDR2 SMNVEV, per germline (reference sequence). V dropped 3 bases and J dropped 3 bases, with 12 bases sitting between them. The CDR3 DNA is TGTGCCAGCAGTTTTGGAGGGGGAAGCTACAATGAGCAGTTCTTC. This sequence encodes CASSFGGGSYNEQFF.

This clonotype occurred many times. This chain's CDR3 is CASRSGTAGYGYTF. CDR3 in DNA: TGTGCCAGCAGGTCCGGGACAGCGGGGTATGGCTACACCTTC. The V call is TRBV12-3 or TRBV12-4, the J call TRBJ1-2, with 7 positions matching TRBD1. CDR3 length: 14 amino acids. V lost 6 bases and J lost 5; bases outside the gene matches: 9.

This clonotype was seen only a few times. This CDR3 reads CASSEENEQFF. The CDR3 DNA follows: TGTGCCAGCAGTGAAGAAAATGAGCAGTTCTTC. This chain joins TRBV6-1 and TRBJ2-1; D not certain. Germline V gene lookup returns CDR1 MNHNS and CDR2 SASEGT. The CDR3 loop spans 11 amino acids. Trimming cost V 1 base and J 7 bases, with 2 bases left between them.

This clonotype was detected a few times. One base away lies a much larger clone, so this may be a sequencing read error. Given the absence of the conserved phenylalanine or tryptophan at the CDR3 end, a read error is likely. The chain has TRBV30 and TRBJ1-2; D gene unclear. V was clipped by 1 base and J by 4 bases, with 13 bases between them. Germline values: CDR1 GTSNPN, CDR2 SVGIG (reference sequence). This CDR3 spans 14 amino acids. In DNA form, the CDR3 reads TGTGCCTGGAGTGCCGGAACCTACGGCTATGGCTACACCTAC. It specifies CAWSAGTYGYGYTY.